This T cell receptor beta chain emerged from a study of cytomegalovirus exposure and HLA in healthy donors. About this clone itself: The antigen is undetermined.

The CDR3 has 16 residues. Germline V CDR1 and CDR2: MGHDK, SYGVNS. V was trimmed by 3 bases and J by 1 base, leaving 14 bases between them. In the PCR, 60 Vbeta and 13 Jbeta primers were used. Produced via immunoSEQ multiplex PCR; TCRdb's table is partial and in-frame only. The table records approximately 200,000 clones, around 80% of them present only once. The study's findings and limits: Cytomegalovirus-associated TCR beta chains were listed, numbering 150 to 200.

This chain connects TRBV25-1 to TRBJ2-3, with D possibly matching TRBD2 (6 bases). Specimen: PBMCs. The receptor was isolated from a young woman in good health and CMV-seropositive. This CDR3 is CASSDWGEVGTDTQYF. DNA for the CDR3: TGTGCCAGCAGTGACTGGGGGGAGGTGGGCACAGATACGCAGTATTTT.